The 7 T cell receptor beta chains below come from one sample, sequenced in a study of neurological immune-mediated disorders. TCRdb redid the calling of the 5' RACE reads with MiXCR, one entry per CDR3 protein. The table records fewer than 45,000 distinct CDR3 sequences, 2% to 3% of them present only once. Sequenced: PBMCs. Receptors originate from a man aged 30 to 39 with multiple sclerosis.

This clonotype was observed many times. The CDR3 sequence: CASSLSAGPLPIYEQYF. For the CDR3, the DNA is TGTGCCAGCAGTTTAAGTGCAGGGCCCCTACCTATCTACGAGCAGTACTTC. The chain joins TRBV12-3 or TRBV12-4 to TRBJ2-7; perhaps TRBD1 as D (5 bases). There are 17 residues in the CDR3. Trimming took off 2 bases at V and 3 bases at J, with 20 bases between the two ends.

This clonotype has just a few counts. V usage is TRBV7-6 and J usage is TRBJ2-3; D might be TRBD1 or TRBD2, each matching 5 bases. From germline, CDR1 is SGHVS and CDR2 FNYEAQ. The CDR3 runs to 16 residues. V was pared by 2 bases and J by 2 bases, with 14 bases between. In DNA form, the CDR3 reads TGTGCCAGCAGCTTACAACCGGGGCGTCTCACAGATACGCAGTATTTT. It codes for CASSLQPGRLTDTQYF. The full variable domain, completed using reference TRBV7-6 and TRBJ2-3, is GAGVSQSPRYKVTKRGQDVALRCDPISGHVSLYWYRQALGQGPEFLTYFNYEAQQDKSGLPNDRFSAERPEGSISTLTIQRTEQRDSAMYRCASSLQPGRLTDTQYFGPGTRLTVL.

This clonotype was observed many times. The chain links TRBV5-1 to TRBJ2-1; no firm D call. V was shortened by 0 bases and J by 0 bases, with 4 bases between the two germline ends. The germline CDR1 and CDR2 sequences are SGHRS and YFSETQ. This CDR3 is built from 14 residues. CDR3 sequence reads: CASSLESSYNEQFF. CDR3 nucleotide sequence: TGCGCCAGCAGCTTGGAGTCCTCCTACAATGAGCAGTTCTTC.

This clonotype was seen ten or more times. The chain combines TRBV20-1 with TRBJ1-2, with D possibly TRBD1 on 5 matching bases. Germline CDR1 and CDR2: DFQATT and SNEGSKA (reference sequence). V was clipped by 6 bases and J by 7 bases, with 9 bases between them. CDR3 length: 10 residues. CDR3 region: CSAPGSGYTF. As DNA, the CDR3 is TGCAGTGCCCCAGGGAGTGGCTACACCTTC.

This chain links TRBV3-1 with TRBJ1-1, with D maybe TRBD1 (5 bases). The germline V and J ends were trimmed by 1 base and 3 bases, with 15 bases remaining between them. Germline loops: CDR1 LGHDT, CDR2 YNNKEL (reference sequence). CDR3 length: 16 amino acids. The CDR3 protein is CASSQAQGVRDTEAFF. The CDR3 region has the DNA TGTGCCAGCAGCCAAGCCCAAGGGGTGAGGGACACTGAAGCTTTCTTT.

This clonotype was found many times. The V and J genes are TRBV5-1 and TRBJ2-7; TRBD1 agrees at 9 bases. Trimming at V came to 5 bases and at J to 6 bases, leaving 12 bases not matched to a gene. The CDR3 covers 15 residues. Per germline, CDR1 SGHRS and CDR2 YFSETQ. CDR3 protein: CASSISGQGYSEQYF. The DNA of the CDR3 is TGCGCCAGCAGTATATCGGGACAGGGATATTCCGAGCAGTACTTC.

In this sample, this clonotype turned up many times. The CDR3, as DNA: TGTGCCAGCAGCGCTCAGACGAACACTGAAGCTTTCTTT. It codes for CASSAQTNTEAFF. The genes are TRBV7-3 and TRBJ1-1; no clear D gene. Germline V gene lookup returns CDR1 SGHTA and CDR2 FQGTGA. V was cut by 5 bases and J by 1 base, with 8 bases left in between. The CDR3 runs to 13 residues.